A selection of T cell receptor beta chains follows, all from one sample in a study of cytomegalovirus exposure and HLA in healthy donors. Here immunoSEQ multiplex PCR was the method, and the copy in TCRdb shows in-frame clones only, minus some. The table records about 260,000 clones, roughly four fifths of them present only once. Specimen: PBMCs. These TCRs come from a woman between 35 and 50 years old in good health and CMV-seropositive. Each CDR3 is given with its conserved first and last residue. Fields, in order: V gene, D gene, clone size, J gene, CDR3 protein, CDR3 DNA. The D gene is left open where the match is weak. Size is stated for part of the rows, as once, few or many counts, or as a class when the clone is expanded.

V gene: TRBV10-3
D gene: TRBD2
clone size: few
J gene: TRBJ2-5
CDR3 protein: CASSYSGGDQETQYF
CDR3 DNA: TGTGCCAGCAGTTACTCGGGAGGGGACCAAGAGACCCAGTACTTC

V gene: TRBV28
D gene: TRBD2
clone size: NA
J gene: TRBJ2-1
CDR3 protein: CASSLAGGDEQFF
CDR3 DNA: TGTGCCAGCAGTTTAGCGGGAGGGGATGAGCAGTTCTTC

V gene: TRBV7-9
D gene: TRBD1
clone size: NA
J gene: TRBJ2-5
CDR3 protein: CSSSRTGPSYQETQYF
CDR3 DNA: TGTTCCAGCAGCCGGACAGGTCCTTCGTACCAAGAGACCCAGTACTTC

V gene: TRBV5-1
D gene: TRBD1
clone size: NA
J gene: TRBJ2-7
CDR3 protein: CASSLSNRGDEQYF
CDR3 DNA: TGCGCCAGCAGCTTGTCTAACAGGGGAGACGAGCAGTACTTC

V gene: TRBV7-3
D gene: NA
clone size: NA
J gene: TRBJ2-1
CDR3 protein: CASSLRPGSSYNEQFF
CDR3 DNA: TGTGCCAGCAGCTTACGCCCGGGGAGCTCCTACAATGAGCAGTTCTTC

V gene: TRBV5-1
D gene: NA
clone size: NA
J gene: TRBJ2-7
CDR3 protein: CASSSAGTENYEQYF
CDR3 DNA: TGCGCCAGCAGCTCGGCCGGGACTGAAAACTACGAGCAGTACTTC

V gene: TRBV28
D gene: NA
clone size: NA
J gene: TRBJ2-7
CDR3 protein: CASSIPVRAYEQYF
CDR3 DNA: TGTGCCAGCAGTATCCCGGTGAGGGCCTACGAGCAGTACTTC

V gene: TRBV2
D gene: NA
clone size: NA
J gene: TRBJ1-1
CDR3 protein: CASSVNRDRAFF
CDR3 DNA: TGTGCCAGCAGTGTTAACAGGGATAGGGCTTTCTTT

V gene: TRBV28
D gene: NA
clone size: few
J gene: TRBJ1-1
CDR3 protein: CASSLEQGEAFF
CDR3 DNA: TGTGCCAGCAGTTTGGAACAGGGTGAAGCTTTCTTT

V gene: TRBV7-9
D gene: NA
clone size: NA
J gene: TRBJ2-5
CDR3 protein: CSSSSPPQGLDGETQYF
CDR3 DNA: TGTTCCAGCAGCTCACCGCCCCAGGGGTTGGATGGGGAGACCCAGTACTTC

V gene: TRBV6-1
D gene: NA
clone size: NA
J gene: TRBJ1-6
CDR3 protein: CASRARTVNSPLHF
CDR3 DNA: TGTGCCAGCAGAGCTAGGACAGTTAATTCACCCCTCCACTTT

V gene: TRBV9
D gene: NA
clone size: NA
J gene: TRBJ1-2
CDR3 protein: CASSVAGGRDGYTF
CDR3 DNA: TGTGCCAGCAGCGTAGCGGGGGGCCGGGATGGCTACACCTTC

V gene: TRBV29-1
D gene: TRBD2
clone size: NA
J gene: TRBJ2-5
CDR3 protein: CSVEGQREGGETQYF
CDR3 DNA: TGCAGCGTTGAAGGCCAGCGGGAGGGGGGGGAGACCCAGTACTTC

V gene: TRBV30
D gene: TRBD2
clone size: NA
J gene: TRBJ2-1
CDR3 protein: CAWSSRRAGDEQFF
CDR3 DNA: TGTGCCTGGAGTTCGAGGAGGGCGGGGGATGAGCAGTTCTTC

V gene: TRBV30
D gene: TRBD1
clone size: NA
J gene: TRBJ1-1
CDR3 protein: CAWSVSWTGEAFF
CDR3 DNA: TGTGCCTGGAGTGTAAGTTGGACAGGTGAAGCTTTCTTT

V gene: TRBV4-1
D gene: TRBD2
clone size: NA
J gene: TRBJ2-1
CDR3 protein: CASSQGLAREITSEQFF
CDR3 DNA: TGCGCCAGCAGCCAAGGACTAGCGCGGGAGATCACCAGTGAGCAGTTCTTC

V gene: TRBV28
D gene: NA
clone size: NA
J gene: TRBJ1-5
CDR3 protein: CAGQQGVQPQHF
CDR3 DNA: TGTGCCGGACAACAGGGAGTTCAGCCCCAGCATTTT

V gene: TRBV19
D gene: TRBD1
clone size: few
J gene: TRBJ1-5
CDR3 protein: CASSISGGPSNQPQHF
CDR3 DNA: TGTGCCAGTAGTATCTCAGGGGGCCCAAGCAATCAGCCCCAGCATTTT

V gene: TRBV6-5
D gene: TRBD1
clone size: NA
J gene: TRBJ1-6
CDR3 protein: CASSTGTGNSPLHF
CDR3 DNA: TGTGCCAGCAGCACCGGGACAGGGAATTCACCCCTCCACTTT

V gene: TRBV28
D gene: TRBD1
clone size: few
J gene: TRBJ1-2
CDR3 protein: CASTLTGGSGYTF
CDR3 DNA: TGTGCCAGTACATTGACAGGGGGCAGTGGCTACACCTTC

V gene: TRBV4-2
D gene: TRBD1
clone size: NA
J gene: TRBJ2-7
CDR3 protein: CASSQDTGGYEQYF
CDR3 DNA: TGTGCCAGCAGCCAAGATACAGGGGGCTACGAGCAGTACTTC

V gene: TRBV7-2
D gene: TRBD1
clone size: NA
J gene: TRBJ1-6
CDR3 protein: CASSLAGTGGYNSPLHF
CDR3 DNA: TGTGCCAGCAGCTTAGCGGGGACAGGGGGCTATAATTCACCCCTCCACTTT

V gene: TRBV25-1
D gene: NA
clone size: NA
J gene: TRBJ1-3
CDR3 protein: CASSSYYSSGNTIYF
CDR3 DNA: TGTGCCAGCAGCTCATATTACAGCTCTGGAAACACCATATATTTT

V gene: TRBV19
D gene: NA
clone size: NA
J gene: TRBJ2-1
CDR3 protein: CASSIGGVGNEQFF
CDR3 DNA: TGTGCCAGTAGTATAGGGGGGGTGGGCAATGAGCAGTTCTTC

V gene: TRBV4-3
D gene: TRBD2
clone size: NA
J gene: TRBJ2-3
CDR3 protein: CASSQGYPLAGLTDTQYF
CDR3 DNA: TGCGCCAGCAGCCAAGGTTACCCTCTAGCGGGGCTCACAGATACGCAGTATTTT

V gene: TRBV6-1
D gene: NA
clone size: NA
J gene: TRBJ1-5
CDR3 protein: CATWEDQPQHF
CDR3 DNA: TGTGCCACCTGGGAGGATCAGCCCCAGCATTTT

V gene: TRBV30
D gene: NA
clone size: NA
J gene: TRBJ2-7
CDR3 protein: CAWSEYNEQYF
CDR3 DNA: TGTGCCTGGAGTGAGTACAACGAGCAGTACTTC

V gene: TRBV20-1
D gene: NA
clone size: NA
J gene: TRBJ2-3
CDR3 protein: CSAGPDTQYF
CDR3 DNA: TGCAGTGCCGGTCCAGATACGCAGTATTTT

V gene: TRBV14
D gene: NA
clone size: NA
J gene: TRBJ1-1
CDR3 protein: CASSHAGGLGAFF
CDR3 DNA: TGTGCCAGCAGCCACGCGGGTGGGCTGGGAGCTTTCTTT

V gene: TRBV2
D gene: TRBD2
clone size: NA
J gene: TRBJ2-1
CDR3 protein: CASRDQGLAGGNEQFF
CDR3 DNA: TGTGCCAGCAGGGATCAGGGACTAGCGGGAGGCAATGAGCAGTTCTTC

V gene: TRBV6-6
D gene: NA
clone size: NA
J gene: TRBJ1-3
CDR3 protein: CASSPGRSIYF
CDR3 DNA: TGTGCCAGCAGTCCAGGGAGGAGCATATATTTT

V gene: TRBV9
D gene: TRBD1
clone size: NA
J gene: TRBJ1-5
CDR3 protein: CASSGGTGGSNQPQHF
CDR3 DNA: TGTGCCAGCAGCGGGGGGACAGGGGGTAGCAATCAGCCCCAGCATTTT

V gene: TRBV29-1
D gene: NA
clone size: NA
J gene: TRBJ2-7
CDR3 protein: CSVEGGTTIEQYF
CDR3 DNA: TGCAGCGTTGAAGGGGGGACAACAATAGAGCAGTACTTC

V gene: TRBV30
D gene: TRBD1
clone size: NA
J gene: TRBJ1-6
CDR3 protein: CASKDRGWSPLHF
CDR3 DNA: TGTGCCTCAAAGGACAGGGGTTGGTCACCCCTCCACTTT

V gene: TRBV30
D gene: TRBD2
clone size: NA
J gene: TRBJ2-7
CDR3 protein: CAWSVPSGSPYEQYF
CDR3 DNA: TGTGCCTGGAGTGTACCAAGCGGGAGCCCCTACGAGCAGTACTTC

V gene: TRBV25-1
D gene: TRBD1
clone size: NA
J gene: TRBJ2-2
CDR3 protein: CASSDQGALMTGELFF
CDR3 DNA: TGTGCCAGCAGTGATCAGGGGGCCCTAATGACCGGGGAGCTGTTTTTT

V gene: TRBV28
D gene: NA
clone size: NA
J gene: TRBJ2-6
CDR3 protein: CASSLERRSGANVLTF
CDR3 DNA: TGTGCCAGCAGTTTGGAGCGCCGCTCTGGGGCCAACGTCCTGACTTTC

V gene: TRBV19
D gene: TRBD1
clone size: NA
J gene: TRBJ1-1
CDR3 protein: CASSRQGDEAFF
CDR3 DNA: TGTGCCAGTAGTAGACAGGGGGATGAAGCTTTCTTT

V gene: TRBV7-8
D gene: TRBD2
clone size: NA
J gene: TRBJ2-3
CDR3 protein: CASSTRTSGGTDTQYF
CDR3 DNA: TGTGCCAGCAGCACCAGGACTAGCGGGGGCACAGATACGCAGTATTTT

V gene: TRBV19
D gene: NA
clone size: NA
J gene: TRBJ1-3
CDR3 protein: CASSIASSGNTIYF
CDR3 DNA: TGTGCCAGTAGTATCGCCAGCTCTGGAAACACCATATATTTT

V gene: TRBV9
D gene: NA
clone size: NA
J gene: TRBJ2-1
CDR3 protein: CASSLSGDGYNEQFF
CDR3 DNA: TGTGCCAGCAGCCTCTCGGGGGACGGGTATAATGAGCAGTTCTTC

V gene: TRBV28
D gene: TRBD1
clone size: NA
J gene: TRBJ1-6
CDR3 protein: CASSTRGDRGYYSPLHF
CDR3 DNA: TGTGCCAGCAGTACAAGGGGGGACAGGGGATATTATTCACCCCTCCACTTT

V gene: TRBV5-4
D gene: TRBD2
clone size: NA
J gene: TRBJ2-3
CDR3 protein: CASSSTLAGAKDTQYF
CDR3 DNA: TGTGCCAGCAGCTCCACACTAGCGGGAGCGAAAGATACGCAGTATTTT

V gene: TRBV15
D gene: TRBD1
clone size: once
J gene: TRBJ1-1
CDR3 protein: CATSGNRDRGSMNTEAFF
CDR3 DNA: TGTGCCACCAGCGGGAACCGGGACAGGGGGTCCATGAACACTGAAGCTTTCTTT